This T cell receptor beta chain was recorded in a study of T cell repertoires in cytomegalovirus infection. Background on the study: The authors relied on CMV epitopes, both recently identified HLA-C-restricted and well-studied HLA-B-restricted. Both a matching HLA type and CMV infection were indicated by public TCR beta signatures.

Study conclusions and caveats: Identification of carriers of CMV plus the relevant HLA was performed using cumulative public TCR beta family frequency. HLA-C-restricted TCR beta clonotypes specific for CMV led the ex vivo response.

This clonotype was seen only a few times. Antigen: not known. This CDR3 has 15 residues. Germline CDR1 reads SEHNR; CDR2 reads FQNEAQ (reference sequence). Deletions cut 0 bases from V and 3 bases from J, with 9 bases between. Using its own MiXCR run on the reads, TCRdb lists one record per CDR3 protein. The sample lists hundreds of thousands of distinct CDR3 sequences; about two fifths were seen once. The origin of this receptor is a human donor in good health (CMV status not recorded). Some clones in this sample may be carry-over from other donors' samples. The V call is TRBV7-9, the J call TRBJ1-3; D not certain. This specimen was cultured PBMCs, taken from culture after CMV antigen stimulation. CDR3 in DNA: TGTGCCAGCAGCTTAGCGGGCCGAGGTGGAAACACCATATATTTT. It codes for CASSLAGRGGNTIYF.